This T cell receptor (beta chain) was captured by sequencing in a study of beta chain features in type 1 diabetes. Turning to the study itself: All samples combined gave 107,917,701 sorted cells for examination. Findings and caveats of the study: Across patients, naive, central memory and Treg TCRB repertoires exhibited apparently greater similarity than was observed across healthy donors. When Type 1 diabetes patients were examined, their TCRB CDR3s proved moderately but significantly shorter in all four CD4+ subsets.

The CDR3 consists of 14 residues. V was clipped by 2 bases and J by 4 bases, with 10 bases between them. Germline V CDR1 and CDR2: MGHDK, SYGVNS. Turning to this clone: Its antigen remains unidentified.

The investigators reverse transcribed all of the isolated RNA, so they sequenced expressed TCRB transcripts. Only in-frame clones appear in the TCRdb table, and some are missing; sequencing was by immunoSEQ multiplex PCR. There are hundreds of thousands of clones in the sample; roughly an eighth occur only once, and just under 0.04% lies in the top ten. The TCR originated in a man aged 18 to 29 with type 1 diabetes. The sequencing input was naive CD4+ T cells from blood. V gene TRBV25-1 combines with J gene TRBJ2-3, with D possibly being TRBD1 (5 bases). CDR3 sequence (DNA): TGTGCCAGCAGTGAACAGGGAAGTGCAGATACGCAGTATTTT. It is translated as CASSEQGSADTQYF.